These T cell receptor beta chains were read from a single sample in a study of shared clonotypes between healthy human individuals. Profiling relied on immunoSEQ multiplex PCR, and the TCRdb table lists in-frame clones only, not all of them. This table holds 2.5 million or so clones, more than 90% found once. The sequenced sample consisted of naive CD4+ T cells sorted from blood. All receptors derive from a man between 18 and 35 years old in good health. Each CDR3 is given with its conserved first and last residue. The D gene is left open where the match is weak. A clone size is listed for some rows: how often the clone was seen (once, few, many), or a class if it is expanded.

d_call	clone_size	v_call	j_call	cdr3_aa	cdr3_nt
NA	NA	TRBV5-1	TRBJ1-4	CASSLEGSSTNEKLFF	TGCGCCAGCAGCTTGGAAGGGAGTTCAACTAATGAAAAACTGTTTTTT
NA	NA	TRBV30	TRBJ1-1	CAWSVVVPMNTEAFF	TGTGCCTGGAGTGTAGTGGTGCCAATGAACACTGAAGCTTTCTTT
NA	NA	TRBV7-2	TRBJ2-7	CASSLMTGFWDEQYF	TGTGCCAGCAGCTTAATGACAGGATTTTGGGACGAGCAGTACTTC
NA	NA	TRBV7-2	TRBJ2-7	CASTIDYEQYF	TGTGCCAGCACAATAGACTACGAGCAGTACTTC
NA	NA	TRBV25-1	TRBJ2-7	CASTGRGFEQYF	TGTGCCAGCACCGGGCGGGGTTTCGAGCAGTACTTC
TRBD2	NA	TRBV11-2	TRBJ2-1	CASRSTGGNEQFF	TGTGCCAGCAGGTCTACGGGGGGCAATGAGCAGTTCTTC
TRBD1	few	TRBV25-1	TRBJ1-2	CASSEGTGGLAF	TGTGCCAGCAGTGAGGGGACAGGCGGCCTCGCCTTC
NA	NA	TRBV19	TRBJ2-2	CASSNYITGELFF	TGTGCCAGTAGTAACTATATCACCGGGGAGCTGTTTTTT
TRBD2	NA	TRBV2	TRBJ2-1	CASMGLANYNEQFF	TGTGCCAGCATGGGACTAGCGAATTACAATGAGCAGTTCTTC
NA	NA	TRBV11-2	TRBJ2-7	CASSLVLGTVYEQYF	TGTGCCAGCAGCTTAGTGCTGGGTACGGTTTACGAGCAGTACTTC
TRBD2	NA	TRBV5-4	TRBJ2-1	CASSSISGGDGEQFF	TGTGCCAGCAGCTCAATTAGCGGGGGGGATGGTGAGCAGTTCTTC
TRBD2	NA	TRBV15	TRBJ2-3	CATRIAGGPSDTQYF	TGTGCCACCAGGATAGCGGGAGGGCCCTCCGACACGCAGTATTTT
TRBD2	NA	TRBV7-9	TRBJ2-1	CASSLAGKRGSSYNEQFF	TGTGCCAGCAGCTTAGCGGGGAAGCGGGGGAGCTCCTACAATGAGCAGTTCTTC
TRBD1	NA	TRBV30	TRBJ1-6	CAWSPGQDNSPLHF	TGTGCCTGGAGCCCGGGACAGGATAATTCACCCCTCCACTTT
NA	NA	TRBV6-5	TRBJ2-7	CASSYSWGRSYEQYF	TGTGCCAGCAGTTACTCGTGGGGGAGATCCTACGAGCAGTACTTC
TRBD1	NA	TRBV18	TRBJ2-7	CASSPGQEGYEQYF	TGTGCCAGCTCACCGGGACAGGAGGGCTACGAGCAGTACTTC
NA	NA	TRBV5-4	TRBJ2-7	CASSLGQVGEQYF	TGTGCCAGCAGCTTGGGGCAGGTCGGCGAGCAGTACTTC
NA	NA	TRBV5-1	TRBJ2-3	CASSLILGTPTDTQYF	TGCGCCAGCAGCTTGATTTTAGGGACCCCCACAGATACGCAGTATTTT
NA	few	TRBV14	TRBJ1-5	CASSLGLLGAQPQHF	TGTGCCAGCAGCCTAGGACTACTCGGGGCTCAGCCCCAGCATTTT
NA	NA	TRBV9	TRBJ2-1	CASSPAGVSYNEQFF	TGTGCCAGCAGCCCGGCAGGGGTTTCCTACAATGAGCAGTTCTTC
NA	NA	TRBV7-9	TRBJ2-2	CASQRGQALTGELFF	TGTGCCTCTCAACGTGGGCAGGCCCTCACCGGGGAGCTGTTTTTT
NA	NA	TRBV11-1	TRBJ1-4	CASSLGAIEKLFF	TGTGCCAGCAGCTTAGGGGCCATTGAAAAACTGTTTTTT
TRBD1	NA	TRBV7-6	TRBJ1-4	CASSLRQGGTGEKLFF	TGTGCCAGCAGCTTAAGACAGGGGGGCACAGGGGAAAAACTGTTTTTT
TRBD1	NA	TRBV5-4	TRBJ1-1	CASSHSGGTEAFF	TGTGCCAGCAGCCATTCAGGGGGCACTGAAGCTTTCTTT
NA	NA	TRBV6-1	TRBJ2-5	CASRKGLLYQETQYF	TGTGCCAGCAGAAAAGGACTCCTGTACCAAGAGACCCAGTACTTC
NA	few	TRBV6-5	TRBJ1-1	CASSSQYTEAFF	TGTGCCAGCAGTTCTCAGTACACTGAAGCTTTCTTT
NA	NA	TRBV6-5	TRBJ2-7	CASSYYSTNGEQYF	TGTGCCAGCAGTTATTACAGCACAAACGGCGAGCAGTACTTC
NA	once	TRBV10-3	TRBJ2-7	CAISVTRDTNYEQYF	TGTGCCATCAGTGTCACAAGGGACACCAACTACGAGCAGTACTTC
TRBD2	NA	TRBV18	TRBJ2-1	CASSPPWRTSGVGEFF	TGTGCCAGCTCACCACCGTGGAGGACTAGCGGGGTTGGGGAGTTCTTC
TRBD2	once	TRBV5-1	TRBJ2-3	CASSQRRGGGTDTQYF	TGCGCCAGCAGCCAGCGACGGGGGGGCGGCACAGATACGCAGTATTTT
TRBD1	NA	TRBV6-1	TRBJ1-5	CASSDKDRAGNQPQHF	TGTGCCAGCAGTGACAAGGACAGGGCGGGCAATCAGCCCCAGCATTTT
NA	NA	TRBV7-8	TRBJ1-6	CASSLDVAGDSPLHF	TGTGCCAGCAGCTTAGATGTTGCGGGGGATTCACCCCTCCACTTT
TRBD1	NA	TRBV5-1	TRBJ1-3	CASSFRDRGPGNTIYF	TGCGCCAGCAGCTTCAGGGACAGGGGGCCTGGAAACACCATATATTTT
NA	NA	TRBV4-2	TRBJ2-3	CASRGGTLGTDTQYF	TGTGCCAGCAGGGGTGGGACCCTGGGGACAGATACGCAGTATTTT
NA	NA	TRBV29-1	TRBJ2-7	CSARTGPTSYEQYF	TGCAGCGCGCGAACAGGGCCTACATCCTACGAGCAGTACTTC
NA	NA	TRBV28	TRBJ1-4	CASSLRGEKLFF	TGTGCCAGCAGTTTGAGGGGCGAAAAACTGTTTTTT
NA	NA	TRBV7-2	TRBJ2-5	CASSLGGTQYF	TGTGCCAGCAGCCTAGGGGGGACCCAGTACTTC
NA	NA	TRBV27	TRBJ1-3	CASSPILAGNTIYF	TGTGCCAGCAGTCCCATCCTAGCTGGAAACACCATATATTTT
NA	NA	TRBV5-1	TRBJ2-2	CASSLWGDSYTGELFF	TGCGCCAGCAGCTTGTGGGGGGACTCATACACCGGGGAGCTGTTTTTT
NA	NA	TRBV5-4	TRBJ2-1	CASSLAGTSYEQFF	TGTGCCAGCAGCTTGGCCGGGACGTCGTATGAGCAGTTCTTC
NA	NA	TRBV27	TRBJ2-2	CASSLGTGELFF	TGTGCCAGCAGTTTGGGCACCGGGGAGCTGTTTTTT
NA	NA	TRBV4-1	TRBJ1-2	CASSHARTAANYGYTF	TGCGCCAGCAGCCACGCACGGACAGCTGCTAACTATGGCTACACCTTC
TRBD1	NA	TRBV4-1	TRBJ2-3	CASSPEGAKVTDTQYF	TGCGCCAGCAGCCCTGAGGGGGCCAAGGTCACAGATACGCAGTATTTT
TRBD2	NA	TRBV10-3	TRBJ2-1	CAISPGAGGNIAYNEQFF	TGTGCCATCAGTCCTGGAGCGGGAGGGAATATCGCCTACAATGAGCAGTTCTTC
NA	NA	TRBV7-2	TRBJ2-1	CASSLAGRPYNEQFF	TGTGCCAGCAGCTTAGCAGGGAGACCCTACAATGAGCAGTTCTTC
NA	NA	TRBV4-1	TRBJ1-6	CASSQDGAVGSPLHF	TGCGCCAGCAGCCAAGATGGCGCGGTTGGATCACCCCTCCACTTT
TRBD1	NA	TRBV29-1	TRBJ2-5	CSVDDDRGVLGTQYF	TGCAGCGTTGATGACGACAGGGGGGTTCTGGGGACCCAGTACTTC
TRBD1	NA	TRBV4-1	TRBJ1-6	CASSRIIQGEELHF	TGCGCCAGCAGCCGCATCATACAGGGGGAAGAGCTCCACTTT
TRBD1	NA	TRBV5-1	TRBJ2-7	CASSLGTGGGEQYF	TGCGCCAGCAGCCTCGGGACAGGGGGCGGCGAACAGTACTTC
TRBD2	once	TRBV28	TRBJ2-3	CASSLGLAGGSLNTQYF	TGTGCCAGCAGTTTAGGGTTAGCGGGGGGATCTTTGAATACGCAGTATTTT
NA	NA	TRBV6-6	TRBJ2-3	CASRTAGAGLSDTQYF	TGTGCCAGCAGGACCGCGGGGGCCGGGTTGTCAGATACGCAGTATTTT
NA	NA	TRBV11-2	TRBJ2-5	CASSLVGRQETQYF	TGTGCCAGCAGCTTAGTCGGGAGACAAGAGACCCAGTACTTC
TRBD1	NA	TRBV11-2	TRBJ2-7	CASSWTGFPEQYF	TGTGCCAGCAGCTGGACAGGGTTTCCCGAGCAGTACTTC
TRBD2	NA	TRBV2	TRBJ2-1	CASSNPSGRADNEQFF	TGTGCCAGCAGTAATCCAAGCGGGAGGGCCGACAATGAGCAGTTCTTC
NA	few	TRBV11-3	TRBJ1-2	CASSPRLYGYTF	TGTGCCAGCAGCCCACGGCTCTATGGCTACACCTTC